This entry features one T cell receptor beta chain sequence. The data derive from a study of blood T cell repertoires in COVID-19. The germline gives CDR1 KGHSH, CDR2 LQKENI. The ends were cut back, 3 bases at V and 4 bases at J, with 6 bases in the middle. This CDR3 spans 12 amino acids. Enrolment of Seattle patients took place during active infection, and they were followed longitudinally. Methods used by the authors: It was from reference gene primer amplification that nucleated cell counts were estimated. Assay: immunoSEQ multiplex PCR; the TCRdb copy retains only in-frame clones and omits some. The DNA was the basis for D and trimming; V, J and clone size are from that table. Of around 120,000 clones detected, 90% appear once; the ten largest clones hold under 4.5%.

The clonotype originates from a woman between 55 and 75 years old with COVID-19, enrolled during active disease. This sequence joins TRBV18 and TRBJ2-5; D gene uncertain. The sequenced sample consisted of peripheral blood. DNA of the CDR3: TGTGCCAGCTCACCGAGCGTAGAGACCCAGTACTTC. Its translation is CASSPSVETQYF.